Reported below is one TCR beta chain. This clone was counted only a few times. The antigen it recognizes is unknown. Qualities for individual bases were not recorded, and no much larger clone is one base off. The CDR3 goes from the cysteine to the phenylalanine over 13 residues. Only CDR3 DNA is held: 39 bases, read in frame from base 1. CDR1 and CDR2, per the germline V gene, are MDHEN and SYDVKM. The junction carries 8 bases between V and J, which are trimmed by 2 bases and 4 bases respectively. The CDR3 regions of human TCRbeta chains were analyzed by immunosequencing. The original pipeline was this. TCRs in the repertoires were matched against a reference library of SARS-CoV-2-specific TCRs that had been generated with the MIRA antigen-specificity platform. Breadth was defined as the fraction of unique TCRs that were SARS-CoV-2-associated. Depth was defined as the fraction of total T cells that were SARS-CoV-2-associated. Using the MIRA data, each spike-specific TCR was assigned both to the spike region to which the TCR was reactive and to a CD4 or CD8 class. Log10-transformed breadth and depth values were compared by one-way ANOVA with Sidak's multiple comparisons tests. TCRdb's version of the immuneACCESS table is confined to in-frame rearrangements and falls short of the full clone set. An unresolved V gene accounts for under half of the shortfall where checked; the remainder is of unknown origin. The DNA was the basis for D and trimming; V, J and clone size are from that table. The table for this sample lists roughly 49,000 clones; roughly 80% of them were counted only once. Approximately 6.3% of the sample comes from the top ten.

The data stem from a study of T cell responses to AZD1222 COVID-19 vaccine (dated by TCRdb to the early 2020s). Broadly, across the study: AZD1222 recipients given second doses at about 4 weeks or at about 12 weeks were pooled, since spike-specific TCR depth and breadth were not found to differ between the two schedules. A total of 233 trial participants underwent TCR sequencing, of whom about 210 had received two doses of AZD1222 and roughly 26 had received two doses of the MenACWY control vaccine. Trial participants were enrolled into age subgroups of 18-55, 56-69 and 70-plus years, which contained about 150, 27 and 61 TCR-sequenced participants, respectively. The paper as a whole reports these results and caveats: The whole spike protein was spanned by vaccine-associated CD4 TCRs, and dominant responses were seen in regions 160-218 and 743-854. Nearly half of unique spike-specific TCRs reportedly recognized epitopes outside regions mutated in the B.1.351 and B.1.1.7 variants. Conclusions about previously exposed vaccinees are limited because only a handful of AZD1222 recipients were SARS-CoV-2 seropositive at baseline. No day 14 peak-response samples were available, so repertoires were characterized only after the peak T cell response. Most participants were white British and females outnumbered males, and the authors suggested that clonal diversity may have been underestimated. Spike-specific TCR breadth and depth rose significantly after two AZD1222 doses compared with day 0 and with MenACWY recipients. The 56-69-year group was small, and its depth increase did not reach significance, likely because of low power.

Read against the paper, the sample's time point label means: baseline before first vaccination. Samples from vaccinated people were obtained from the UK trials COV001 and COV002, which included a single-blind randomized controlled phase 2/3 trial of AZD1222 (ChAdOx1 nCoV-19) in healthy adults. Trial participant PBMC samples were collected at day 0 and day 28 after the second dose for TCRbeta chain sequencing. The sample in question was peripheral blood, obtained on day 0 of AZD1222 vaccination. Here the chain combines TRBV28 and TRBJ1-1, with the D segment identity uncertain. This clonotype was obtained from an adult in good health. The DNA is as follows: TGTGCCAGCAGTTTAGGGTTGCCCACTGAAGCTTTCTTT. Its coded protein is CASSLGLPTEAFF.